The entry below gives a single T cell receptor beta chain sequence along with its context. This sample stems from a study of OX40 agonist ivuxolimab in advanced cancers. Turning to the study itself: Patients were dosed with the agonistic anti-OX40 (CD134) antibody ivuxolimab.

The J segment lost 1 base and the V segment lost 6 bases, leaving 3 bases of the junction unmatched. Germline lookup yields CDR1 MNHNS and CDR2 SASEGT. This CDR3 spans 15 amino acids. Repertoires were generated with immunoSEQ multiplex PCR, while TCRdb's copy carries only in-frame clones and drops some. The sample records 20,000 to 25,000 clones, 65% to 90% being singletons. This chain uses TRBV6-1 with TRBJ2-2; 9 bases match TRBD2. The sequencing here drew on CD4+ or CD8+ T cells sorted from blood, taken in a trial of the OX40 agonist ivuxolimab. This clonotype originated in an adult with an advanced solid tumor such as melanoma, head and neck, liver or kidney cancer. The CDR3 spells CASSRLAENTGELFF. CDR3 in DNA: TGTGCCAGCAGCCGACTAGCGGAGAACACCGGGGAGCTGTTTTTT.